One sample yielded the 8 T cell receptor beta chains listed below, sequenced in a study of human T cells and chemical hapten exposure. TCRdb re-derived calls from the RACE reads in MiXCR, one entry per CDR3 protein. The table lists under 95,000 distinct CDR3 sequences, about 9% of them singletons, with 2% to 3% in the top ten. Time point specified: pre-sensitization, week 0. Treatment reported: therapeutic diphenylcyclopropenone sensitization with weekly scalp DPC. This sample comprised whole blood, obtained in connection with sensitization to the hapten diphenylcyclopropenone (DPC). These receptors were collected from a man aged 40-49 years with alopecia areata. Some clones in this sample may be carry-over from other donors' samples.

There are a few counts of this clonotype. The chain is built from TRBV11-3 and TRBJ2-4; 8 bases are a match to TRBD2. The germline V gene encodes CDR1 SGHNT and CDR2 YENEEA. Trimming at V came to 4 bases and at J to 0 bases, leaving 8 bases not matched to a gene. CDR3 length: 17 residues. In DNA form, the CDR3 reads TGTGCCAGCAGCTCCGGGAGGGGCGGAGGAGCCAAAAACATTCAGTACTTC. Its translation: CASSSGRGGGAKNIQYF.

This clonotype was counted at least ten times. This chain connects TRBV29-1 to TRBJ1-4, with 9 bases fitting TRBD1. J was trimmed by 5 bases and V by 7 bases; bases with no gene match: 8. CDR3 length equals 14 residues. Germline V CDR1 and CDR2: SQVTM, ANQGSEA. CDR3 bases: TGCAGCGCTCGGACAGGGGCGGAGAATGAAAAACTGTTTTTT. This translates into CSARTGAENEKLFF.

This clonotype was observed many times. The chain has TRBV6-5 and TRBJ1-6; D remains unclear. CDR3 length equals 16 residues. The V and J ends lost 6 bases and 8 bases respectively, with 20 bases between them. Germline values: CDR1 MNHEY, CDR2 SVGAGI. DNA for the CDR3: TGTGCCAGCAGCGCCGAGCCGGCTTGGGCCGATTCACCCCTCCACTTT. This codes for CASSAEPAWADSPLHF.

The chain combines TRBV7-9 with TRBJ2-1, with D possibly called TRBD1 or TRBD2 (5 bases each). CDR3 length: 15 residues. In germline, CDR1 is SEHNR, CDR2 FQNEAQ (reference sequence). V shed 11 bases and J shed 0 bases, with 17 bases lying between them. CDR3 sequence: CALIVGTSSYNEQFF. The CDR3 DNA reads as TGTGCCCTTATAGTCGGGACGAGCTCCTACAATGAGCAGTTCTTC.

The V call is TRBV9, the J call TRBJ2-7; 9 bases line up with TRBD2. Trimming removed 4 bases from V and 6 bases from J; junction bases left unmatched: 5. This CDR3 contains 13 residues. Germline V gene sequence: CDR1 SGDLS, CDR2 YYNGEE. The CDR3 here is CASSLGLATEQYV. DNA for the CDR3: TGTGCCAGCAGCCTCGGACTAGCGACCGAGCAGTACGTC.

The chain employs TRBV7-2 and TRBJ2-6; D gene unclear. V was cut by 3 bases and J by 2 bases, with 2 bases left in between. CDR1 and CDR2 (germline): SGHTA, FQGNSA. The CDR3 has 13 residues. The CDR3 loop is CASSFAGANVLTF. The CDR3 DNA follows: TGTGCCAGCAGCTTCGCTGGGGCCAACGTCCTGACTTTC.

This chain joins TRBV18 and TRBJ1-2; D gene uncertain. Germline V gene lookup returns CDR1 KGHSH and CDR2 LQKENI. The ends were cut back, 1 base at V and 9 bases at J, with 18 bases in the middle. The CDR3 contains 15 residues. The CDR3 nucleotides are TGTGCCAGCTCACCACAATCCCTCTCGGACGGGAGCTACACCTTC. As protein: CASSPQSLSDGSYTF. The full variable domain, rest sourced from reference TRBV18 and TRBJ1-2, is NAGVMQNPRHLVRRRGQEARLRCSPMKGHSHVYWYRQLPEEGLKFMVYLQKENIIDESGMPKERFSAEFPKEGPSILRIQQVVRGDSAAYFCASSPQSLSDGSYTFGSGTRLTVV.

J is TRBJ1-5 and V is TRBV6-2 or TRBV6-3; TRBD1 matches 9 bases. The trim removed 5 bases at V and 1 base at J, leaving 3 bases unmatched. The CDR3 spans 15 residues. The germline gives CDR1 MNHEY, CDR2 SVGEGT. CDR3 nucleotides: TGTGCCAGCAGTGGGACAGGGTTAAGCAATCAGCCCCAGCATTTT. Translated, it gives CASSGTGLSNQPQHF.